This TCR beta chain was identified in a study of blood T cell repertoires in COVID-19. Libraries were prepared by immunoSEQ multiplex PCR; TCRdb keeps only in-frame clonotypes and omits some of them. The sample records roughly 140,000 clones, 87% being singletons. CDR3 length equals 17 residues. The junction had 10 bases not matched to a gene; V was cut back by 5 bases and J by 3 bases. Germline lookup yields CDR1 SGHVS and CDR2 FQNEAQ. The sequenced material came from peripheral blood. This sequence originates from a woman aged 40 to 50 with acute or convalescent COVID-19. This chain connects TRBV7-8 to TRBJ2-6; TRBD2 aligns across 7 bases. The CDR3 protein is CASSPKGGGGGANVLTF. The CDR3 coding sequence is TGTGCCAGCAGCCCAAAGGGCGGCGGGGGTGGGGCCAACGTCCTGACTTTC.